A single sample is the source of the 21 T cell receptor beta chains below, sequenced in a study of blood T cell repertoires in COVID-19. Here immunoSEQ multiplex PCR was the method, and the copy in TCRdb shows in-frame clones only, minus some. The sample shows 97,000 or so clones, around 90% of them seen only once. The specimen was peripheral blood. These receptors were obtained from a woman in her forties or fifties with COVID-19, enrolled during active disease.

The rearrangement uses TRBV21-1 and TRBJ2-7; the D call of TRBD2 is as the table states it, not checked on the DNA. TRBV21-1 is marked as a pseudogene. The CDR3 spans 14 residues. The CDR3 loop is CASSDPVKRCRHDF. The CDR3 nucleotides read TGTGCCAGCTCAGATCCGGTAAAGAGGTGTCGCCACGACTTC.

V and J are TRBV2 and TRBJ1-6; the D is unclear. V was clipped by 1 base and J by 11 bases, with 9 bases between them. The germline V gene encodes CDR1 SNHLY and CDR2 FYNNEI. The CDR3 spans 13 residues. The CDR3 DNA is TGTGCCAGCAGTGAAGGAGAAAGAACACCCCTCCACTTT. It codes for CASSEGERTPLHF.

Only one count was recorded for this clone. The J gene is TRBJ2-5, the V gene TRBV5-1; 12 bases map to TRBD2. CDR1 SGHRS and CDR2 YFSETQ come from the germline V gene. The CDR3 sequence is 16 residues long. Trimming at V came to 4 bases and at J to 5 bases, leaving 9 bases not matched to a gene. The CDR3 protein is CASSPALAGGPETQYF. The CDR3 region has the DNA TGCGCCAGCAGCCCGGCCCTAGCGGGGGGGCCGGAGACCCAGTACTTC.

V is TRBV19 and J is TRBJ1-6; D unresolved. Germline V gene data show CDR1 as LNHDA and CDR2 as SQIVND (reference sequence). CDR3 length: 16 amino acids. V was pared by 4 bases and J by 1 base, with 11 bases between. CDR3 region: CASSKSPGSYNSPLHF. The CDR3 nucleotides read TGTGCCAGTAGTAAAAGTCCAGGATCCTATAATTCACCCCTCCACTTT.

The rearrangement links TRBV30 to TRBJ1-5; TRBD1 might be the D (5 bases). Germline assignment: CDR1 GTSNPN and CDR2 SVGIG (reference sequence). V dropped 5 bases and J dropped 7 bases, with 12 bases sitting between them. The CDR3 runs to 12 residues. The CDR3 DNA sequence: TGTGCCTGGGCGGCAGGGAACCAGCCCCAGCATTTT. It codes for CAWAAGNQPQHF.

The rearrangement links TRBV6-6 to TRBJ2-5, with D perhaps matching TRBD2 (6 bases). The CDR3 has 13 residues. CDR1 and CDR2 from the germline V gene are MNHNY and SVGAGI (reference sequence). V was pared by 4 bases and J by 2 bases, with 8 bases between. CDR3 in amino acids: CASSFGTQETQYF. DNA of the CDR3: TGTGCCAGCAGTTTCGGGACTCAAGAGACCCAGTACTTC.

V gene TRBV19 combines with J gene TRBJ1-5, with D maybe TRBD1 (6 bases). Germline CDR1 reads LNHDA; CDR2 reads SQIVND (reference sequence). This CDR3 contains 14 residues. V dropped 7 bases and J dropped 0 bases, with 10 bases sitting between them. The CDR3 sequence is CASMGGASNQPQHF. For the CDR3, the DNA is TGTGCCAGTATGGGGGGGGCTAGCAATCAGCCCCAGCATTTT.

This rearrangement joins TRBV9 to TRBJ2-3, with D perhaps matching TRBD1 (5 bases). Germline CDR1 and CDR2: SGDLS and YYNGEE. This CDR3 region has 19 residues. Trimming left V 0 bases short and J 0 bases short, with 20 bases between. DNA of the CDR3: TGTGCCAGCAGCGTAGCTCATGGTGCTGGGGCAGGAAGCACAGATACGCAGTATTTT. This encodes CASSVAHGAGAGSTDTQYF.

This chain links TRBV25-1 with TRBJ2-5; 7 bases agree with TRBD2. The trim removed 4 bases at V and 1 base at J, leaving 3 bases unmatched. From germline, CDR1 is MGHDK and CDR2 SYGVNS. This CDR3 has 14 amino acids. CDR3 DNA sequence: TGTGCCAGCAGTGGAAGACTAGCCCAAGAGACCCAGTACTTC. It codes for CASSGRLAQETQYF.

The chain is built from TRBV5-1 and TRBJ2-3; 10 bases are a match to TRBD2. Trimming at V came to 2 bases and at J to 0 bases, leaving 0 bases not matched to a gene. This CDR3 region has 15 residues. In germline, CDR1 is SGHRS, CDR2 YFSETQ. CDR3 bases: TGCGCCAGCAGCTTTAGCGGGGGGAGCACAGATACGCAGTATTTT. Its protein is CASSFSGGSTDTQYF.

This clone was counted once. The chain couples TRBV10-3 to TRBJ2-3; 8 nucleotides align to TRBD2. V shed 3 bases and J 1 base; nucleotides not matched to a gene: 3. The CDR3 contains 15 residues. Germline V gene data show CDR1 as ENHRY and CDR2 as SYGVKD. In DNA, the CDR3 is TGTGCCATCAGTGACTCGACTAGCGGCACAGATACGCAGTATTTT. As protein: CAISDSTSGTDTQYF.

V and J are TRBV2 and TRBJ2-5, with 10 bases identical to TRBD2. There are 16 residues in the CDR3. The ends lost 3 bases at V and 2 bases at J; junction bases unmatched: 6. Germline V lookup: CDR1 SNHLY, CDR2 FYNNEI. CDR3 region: CASSDVLAGVQETQYF. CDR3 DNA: TGTGCCAGCAGTGATGTGCTAGCGGGGGTACAAGAGACCCAGTACTTC.

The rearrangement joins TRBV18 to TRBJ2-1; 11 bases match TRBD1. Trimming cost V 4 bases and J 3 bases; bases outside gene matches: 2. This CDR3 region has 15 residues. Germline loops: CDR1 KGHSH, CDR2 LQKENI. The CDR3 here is CASSQGTGGYNEQFF. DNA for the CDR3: TGTGCCAGCTCACAAGGGACAGGGGGCTACAATGAGCAGTTCTTC.

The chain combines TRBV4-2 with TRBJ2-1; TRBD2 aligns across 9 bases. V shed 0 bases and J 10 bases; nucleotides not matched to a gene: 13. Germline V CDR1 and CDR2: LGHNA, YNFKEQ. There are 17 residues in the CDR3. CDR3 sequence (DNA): TGTGCCAGCAGCCAAGATTGGCGGGGGGGCCAATCTAGCGAGCAGTTCTTC. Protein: CASSQDWRGGQSSEQFF.

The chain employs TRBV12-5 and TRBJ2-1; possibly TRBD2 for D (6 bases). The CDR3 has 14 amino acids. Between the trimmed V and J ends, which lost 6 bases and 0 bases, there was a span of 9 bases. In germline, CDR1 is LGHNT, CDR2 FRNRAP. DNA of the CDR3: TGTGCTAGTGGGGCCGGGAGCTCCTACAATGAGCAGTTCTTC. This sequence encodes CASGAGSSYNEQFF. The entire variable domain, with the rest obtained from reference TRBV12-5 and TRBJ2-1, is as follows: DARVTQTPRHKVTEMGQEVTMRCQPILGHNTVFWYRQTMMQGLELLAYFRNRAPLDDSGMPKDRFSAEMPDATLATLKIQPSEPRDSAVYFCASGAGSSYNEQFFGPGTRLTVL.

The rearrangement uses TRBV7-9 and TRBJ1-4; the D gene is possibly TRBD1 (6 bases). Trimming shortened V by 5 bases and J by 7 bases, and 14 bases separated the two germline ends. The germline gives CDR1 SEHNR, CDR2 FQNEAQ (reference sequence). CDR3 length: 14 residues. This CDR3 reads CASSTIGGAEKLFF. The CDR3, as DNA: TGTGCCAGCAGCACCATCGGGGGGGCTGAAAAACTGTTTTTT.

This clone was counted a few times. The CDR3 nucleotides are TGTGCCAGCACCCGGGGGGGGACTAGGAGGGGCGATGAGCAGTTCTTC. It is translated as CASTRGGTRRGDEQFF. The genes are TRBV28 and TRBJ2-1, with 8 positions matching TRBD2. Germline V gene sequence: CDR1 MDHEN, CDR2 SYDVKM. V shed 7 bases and J 8 bases; nucleotides not matched to a gene: 16. This CDR3 comprises 16 residues.

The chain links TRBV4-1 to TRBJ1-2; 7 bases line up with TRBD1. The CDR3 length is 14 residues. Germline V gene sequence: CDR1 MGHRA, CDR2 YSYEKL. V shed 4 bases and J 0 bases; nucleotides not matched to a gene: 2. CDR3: CASSPDRANYGYTF. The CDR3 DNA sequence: TGCGCCAGCAGCCCCGACAGGGCTAACTATGGCTACACCTTC.

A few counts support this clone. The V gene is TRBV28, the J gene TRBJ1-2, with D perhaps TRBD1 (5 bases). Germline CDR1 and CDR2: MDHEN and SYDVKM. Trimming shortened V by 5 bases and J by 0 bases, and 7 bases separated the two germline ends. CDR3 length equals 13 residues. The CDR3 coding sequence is TGTGCCAGCAGTCGGACATCTAACTATGGCTACACCTTC. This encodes CASSRTSNYGYTF.

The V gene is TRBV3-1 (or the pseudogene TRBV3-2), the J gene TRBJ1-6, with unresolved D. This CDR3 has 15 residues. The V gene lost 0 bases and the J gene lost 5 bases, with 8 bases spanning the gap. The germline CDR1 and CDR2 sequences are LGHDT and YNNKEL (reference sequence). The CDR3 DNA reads TGTGCCAGCAGCCAAGATCAACAGAATAATTCACCCCTCCACTTT. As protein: CASSQDQQNNSPLHF.

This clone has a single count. CDR3 bases: TGCGCCAGCAGCCTGAGCCCGACTAGCGGGGAAAATGAGCAGTTCTTC. Translation gives CASSLSPTSGENEQFF. The chain carries TRBV5-1 and TRBJ2-1; 11 nucleotides line up with TRBD2. Trimming cost V 4 bases and J 7 bases; bases outside gene matches: 10. Germline V gene data show CDR1 as SGHRS and CDR2 as YFSETQ. The CDR3 sequence is 16 residues long.